This TCR beta chain was identified in a study of regulatory T cells in long-lasting Graves disease. This clonotype was counted many times. The CDR3 contains 15 residues. CDR1 and CDR2 from the germline V gene are MDHEN and SYDVKM. J gave up 6 bases and V 4 bases, and 9 bases lay outside the gene matches. Time point specified: persistent/refractory GD, antithyroid drugs over 5 years with positive TRAb. PBMCs were the source of the RNA used for TCR sequencing. American Thyroid Association guidelines defined Graves' disease diagnosis. Arm-PCR of CDR3 regions and iRepertoire HTBI primers were used to build TCR beta libraries. MiXCR, run by TCRdb on the multiplex PCR reads, gives a single entry per CDR3 protein. The sample records some 370,000 distinct CDR3 sequences, around 20% being singletons.

Specimen: peripheral blood mononuclear cells (PBMCs), collected when the disease was refractory, from a patient treated with antithyroid drugs. The chain uses TRBV28 and TRBJ2-7; 10 nucleotides align to TRBD1. The sequence derives from a female donor with Graves disease. The DNA of the CDR3 is TGTGCCAGCAGTTCAGCCGGGACAGGGGTCCCCGAGCAGTACTTC. Translation: CASSSAGTGVPEQYF.